The rows below give T cell receptor beta chains drawn from one sample of a study of T cells in localized non-small cell lung cancer. Clones were sequenced by immunoSEQ multiplex PCR, and TCRdb holds only the in-frame ones, with some missing. The table records about 14,000 clones, 75% to 90% of them present only once. Sample: peripheral blood, taken before any cancer treatment. These receptors were taken from a female donor older than 55 with stage I squamous cell lung carcinoma. CDR3s include the opening cysteine and the closing phenylalanine or tryptophan. D genes are given only for firm matches. Only some rows state a clone size, as once, few, many or a class for expanded clones.

D gene: TRBD1
V gene: TRBV5-1
J gene: TRBJ2-1
clone size: -
CDR3 length: 16
CDR3 DNA: TGCGCCAGCAGCCTCGATGGACAGGTTGACTACAATGAGCAGTTCTTC
CDR3 protein: CASSLDGQVDYNEQFF

D gene: -
V gene: TRBV6-6
J gene: TRBJ2-1
clone size: -
CDR3 length: 14
CDR3 DNA: TGTGCCAGCAGTCCAGGGTCCGGACTAAATGAGCAGTTCTTC
CDR3 protein: CASSPGSGLNEQFF

D gene: -
V gene: TRBV7-2
J gene: TRBJ1-1
clone size: -
CDR3 length: 14
CDR3 DNA: TGTGCCAGCAGCTCCGGATTATACTACACTGAAGCTTTCTTT
CDR3 protein: CASSSGLYYTEAFF

D gene: TRBD1
V gene: TRBV7-2
J gene: TRBJ2-2
clone size: -
CDR3 length: 18
CDR3 DNA: TGTGCCAGCAGCTTAGCGGTTTTTCGGACAGGGGGTTCCGGGGAGCTGTTTTTT
CDR3 protein: CASSLAVFRTGGSGELFF

D gene: -
V gene: TRBV19
J gene: TRBJ2-3
clone size: -
CDR3 length: 17
CDR3 DNA: TGTGCCAGTAGTATAGCTAACAGGGTCCCTTCCACAGATACGCAGTATTTT
CDR3 protein: CASSIANRVPSTDTQYF

D gene: -
V gene: TRBV2
J gene: TRBJ2-7
clone size: -
CDR3 length: 14
CDR3 DNA: TGTGCCAGCAGTGAGCTCCGGGAAACGTACGAGCAGTACTTC
CDR3 protein: CASSELRETYEQYF

D gene: TRBD1
V gene: TRBV2
J gene: TRBJ2-1
clone size: -
CDR3 length: 14
CDR3 DNA: TGTGCCAGCAATCCGGGACAGGCCCTTAATGAGCAGTTCTTC
CDR3 protein: CASNPGQALNEQFF

D gene: TRBD1
V gene: TRBV5-4
J gene: TRBJ1-2
clone size: -
CDR3 length: 19
CDR3 DNA: TGTGCCAGCATAGACGGGACAGGGGAATCGTGGGGAGGTAACTATGGCTACACCTTC
CDR3 protein: CASIDGTGESWGGNYGYTF

D gene: -
V gene: TRBV13
J gene: TRBJ2-2
clone size: -
CDR3 length: 13
CDR3 DNA: TGTGCCAGCAGCCTACAGTACACCGGGGAGCTGTTTTTT
CDR3 protein: CASSLQYTGELFF

D gene: TRBD1
V gene: TRBV18
J gene: TRBJ2-3
clone size: once
CDR3 length: 16
CDR3 DNA: TGTGCCAGCTCACCATACTTCAGGGGGCATGGGGATACGCAGTATTTT
CDR3 protein: CASSPYFRGHGDTQYF

D gene: -
V gene: TRBV5-6
J gene: TRBJ1-5
clone size: -
CDR3 length: 14
CDR3 DNA: TGTGCCAGCACCGTGGCGGGGTTTAATCAGCCCCAGCATTTC
CDR3 protein: CASTVAGFNQPQHF

D gene: -
V gene: TRBV5-6
J gene: TRBJ1-5
clone size: -
CDR3 length: 15
CDR3 DNA: TGTGCCAGCAGCCTGGACCAAGGGAGGGGTCAGCCCCAGCATTTT
CDR3 protein: CASSLDQGRGQPQHF

D gene: -
V gene: TRBV11-2
J gene: TRBJ2-1
clone size: -
CDR3 length: 13
CDR3 DNA: TGTGCCAGCAGCTTAGATCTTATGAATGAGCAGTTCTTC
CDR3 protein: CASSLDLMNEQFF

D gene: TRBD2
V gene: TRBV2
J gene: TRBJ2-1
clone size: -
CDR3 length: 16
CDR3 DNA: TGTGCCAGCAGTGAATCTGCACTAGCGGGAGTATCTGAGCAGTTCTTC
CDR3 protein: CASSESALAGVSEQFF

D gene: -
V gene: TRBV13
J gene: TRBJ1-3
clone size: -
CDR3 length: 16
CDR3 DNA: TGTGCCAGCAGCGTATTAGGCCGAGGGCTCGGAAACACCATATATTTT
CDR3 protein: CASSVLGRGLGNTIYF

D gene: -
V gene: TRBV28
J gene: TRBJ2-7
clone size: -
CDR3 length: 19
CDR3 DNA: TGTGCCAGCAGTACGTCCAGGGGGTCTTTACTAGCGGCAGGCTACGAGCAGTACTTC
CDR3 protein: CASSTSRGSLLAAGYEQYF

D gene: -
V gene: TRBV6-5
J gene: TRBJ2-7
clone size: -
CDR3 length: 15
CDR3 DNA: TGTGCCAGCACCCGGCTCGGGGGCCGCTCCTACGAGCAGTACTTC
CDR3 protein: CASTRLGGRSYEQYF

D gene: TRBD2
V gene: TRBV30
J gene: TRBJ2-1
clone size: -
CDR3 length: 13
CDR3 DNA: TGTGCCTGGAGCGAAGTCTGGGGGGGTGAGCAGTTCTTC
CDR3 protein: CAWSEVWGGEQFF

D gene: -
V gene: TRBV10-2
J gene: TRBJ2-7
clone size: -
CDR3 length: 12
CDR3 DNA: TGCGCCAGCAGTGAGCAAGGTGGCGAGCAGTACTTC
CDR3 protein: CASSEQGGEQYF

D gene: -
V gene: TRBV6-6
J gene: TRBJ2-5
clone size: -
CDR3 length: 11
CDR3 DNA: TGTGCCAGCAGCCAGGTGGAGACCCAGTACTTC
CDR3 protein: CASSQVETQYF

D gene: -
V gene: TRBV11-2
J gene: TRBJ2-5
clone size: -
CDR3 length: 15
CDR3 DNA: TGTGCCAGCAGCTTTGGGGGCGCCGTTGAAGAGACCCAGTACTTC
CDR3 protein: CASSFGGAVEETQYF

D gene: -
V gene: TRBV6-1
J gene: TRBJ1-6
clone size: -
CDR3 length: 16
CDR3 DNA: TGTGCCAGCAGTGAAAGGGGCCAGGGAGGAAATTCACCCCTCCACTTT
CDR3 protein: CASSERGQGGNSPLHF

D gene: -
V gene: TRBV5-1
J gene: TRBJ1-6
clone size: -
CDR3 length: 16
CDR3 DNA: TGCGCCAGCAGCTTGGCCACGGACAGAGCTAATTCACCCCTCCACTTT
CDR3 protein: CASSLATDRANSPLHF

D gene: -
V gene: TRBV13
J gene: TRBJ1-2
clone size: -
CDR3 length: 13
CDR3 DNA: TGTGCCAGCAACCTGGGGGTGGCGGACGGCTACACCTTC
CDR3 protein: CASNLGVADGYTF

D gene: -
V gene: TRBV7-9
J gene: TRBJ2-2
clone size: once
CDR3 length: 14
CDR3 DNA: TGTGCCAGCAGCTCGCGACAGTTTTGGCGGGAGCTGTTTTTT
CDR3 protein: CASSSRQFWRELFF

D gene: -
V gene: TRBV7-6
J gene: TRBJ1-1
clone size: -
CDR3 length: 13
CDR3 DNA: TGTGCCAGCAGCCTCACCGTAGGGAGTGAAGCTTTCTTT
CDR3 protein: CASSLTVGSEAFF

D gene: -
V gene: TRBV30
J gene: TRBJ1-1
clone size: -
CDR3 length: 15
CDR3 DNA: TGTGCCTGGAGTCGACCTACCCGAAGGGACACTGAAGCTTTCTTT
CDR3 protein: CAWSRPTRRDTEAFF

D gene: -
V gene: TRBV7-2
J gene: TRBJ1-2
clone size: -
CDR3 length: 15
CDR3 DNA: TGTGCCAGCAGCTTAGCTATCCAGTCGAACTATGGCTACACCTTC
CDR3 protein: CASSLAIQSNYGYTF

D gene: -
V gene: TRBV4-2
J gene: TRBJ1-1
clone size: -
CDR3 length: 15
CDR3 DNA: TGTGCCAGCAGCCAAGAGGGGAAGCGCGACACTGAAGCTTTCTTT
CDR3 protein: CASSQEGKRDTEAFF

D gene: -
V gene: TRBV11-2
J gene: TRBJ2-3
clone size: -
CDR3 length: 11
CDR3 DNA: TGTGCCAGCAGCACCGGGGATACGCAGTATTTT
CDR3 protein: CASSTGDTQYF

D gene: -
V gene: TRBV6-5
J gene: TRBJ2-6
clone size: -
CDR3 length: 14
CDR3 DNA: TGTGCCAGCGAGCAAGTGTCTGGGGCCAACGTCCTGACTTTC
CDR3 protein: CASEQVSGANVLTF

D gene: TRBD1
V gene: TRBV4-1
J gene: TRBJ2-6
clone size: -
CDR3 length: 17
CDR3 DNA: TGCGCCAGCAGCCAAGTGAACAGGGGGTCTGGGGCCAACGTCCTGACTTTC
CDR3 protein: CASSQVNRGSGANVLTF

D gene: TRBD1
V gene: TRBV2
J gene: TRBJ2-7
clone size: once
CDR3 length: 14
CDR3 DNA: TGTGCCAGCTCTCTAAACAGGGGCACCTACGAGCAGTACTTC
CDR3 protein: CASSLNRGTYEQYF

D gene: TRBD1
V gene: TRBV6-1
J gene: TRBJ1-1
clone size: few
CDR3 length: 15
CDR3 DNA: TGTGCCAGCAGTGAAGTTAGAACAGGGGACACTGAAGCTTTCTTT
CDR3 protein: CASSEVRTGDTEAFF

D gene: TRBD1
V gene: TRBV10-1
J gene: TRBJ1-1
clone size: -
CDR3 length: 15
CDR3 DNA: TGCGCCAGCAGGGCAGGACAGGGCATGAACACTGAAGCTTTCTTT
CDR3 protein: CASRAGQGMNTEAFF

D gene: -
V gene: TRBV30
J gene: TRBJ2-1
clone size: -
CDR3 length: 14
CDR3 DNA: TGTGCCTGGAGTGAATGGGTCTCCTACAATGAGCAGTTCTTC
CDR3 protein: CAWSEWVSYNEQFF

D gene: -
V gene: TRBV11-2
J gene: TRBJ2-3
clone size: -
CDR3 length: 13
CDR3 DNA: TGTGCCAGCAGCCTGGACACCACAGATACGCAGTATTTT
CDR3 protein: CASSLDTTDTQYF

D gene: TRBD1
V gene: TRBV5-6
J gene: TRBJ1-6
clone size: -
CDR3 length: 14
CDR3 DNA: TGTGCCAGCCACACCGGGACAGGGGGATCACCCCTCCACTTT
CDR3 protein: CASHTGTGGSPLHF

D gene: -
V gene: TRBV2
J gene: TRBJ2-2
clone size: -
CDR3 length: 14
CDR3 DNA: TGTGCCAGCAGGCCGGACAGATACACCGGGGAGCTGTTTTTT
CDR3 protein: CASRPDRYTGELFF

D gene: -
V gene: TRBV19
J gene: TRBJ2-3
clone size: medium-sized
CDR3 length: 15
CDR3 DNA: TGTGCCAGTAGTATATCGGGACTTAACACAGATACGCAGTATTTT
CDR3 protein: CASSISGLNTDTQYF

D gene: TRBD2
V gene: TRBV6-5
J gene: TRBJ2-1
clone size: once
CDR3 length: 13
CDR3 DNA: TGTGCCACCGGGACTAGCGGGGGTTGGGAGCAGTTCTTC
CDR3 protein: CATGTSGGWEQFF

D gene: -
V gene: TRBV7-9
J gene: TRBJ2-7
clone size: -
CDR3 length: 13
CDR3 DNA: TGTGCCAGCAGCCTCATCACGACGGAGGAGCAGTACTTC
CDR3 protein: CASSLITTEEQYF

D gene: -
V gene: TRBV5-1
J gene: TRBJ1-1
clone size: -
CDR3 length: 14
CDR3 DNA: TGCGCCAGCAGGATCTCCGCCGGGGACACTGAAGCTTTCTTT
CDR3 protein: CASRISAGDTEAFF

D gene: -
V gene: TRBV5-6
J gene: TRBJ1-2
clone size: once
CDR3 length: 13
CDR3 DNA: TGTGCCAGCAGCTTGACGCGGGGGTCTGGCTACACCTTC
CDR3 protein: CASSLTRGSGYTF

D gene: -
V gene: TRBV7-8
J gene: TRBJ1-1
clone size: -
CDR3 length: 14
CDR3 DNA: TGTGCCAGCACAATAGAGCGCGGGAACACTGAAGCTTTCTTT
CDR3 protein: CASTIERGNTEAFF

D gene: -
V gene: TRBV5-6
J gene: TRBJ1-5
clone size: -
CDR3 length: 14
CDR3 DNA: TGTGCCAGCAGCTTGAGTATAGGGAATCAGCCCCAGCATTTT
CDR3 protein: CASSLSIGNQPQHF

D gene: -
V gene: TRBV7-2
J gene: TRBJ1-2
clone size: -
CDR3 length: 13
CDR3 DNA: TGTGCCAGCAGCCCCTCCGGGGGGTATGGCTACACCTTC
CDR3 protein: CASSPSGGYGYTF

D gene: -
V gene: TRBV6-5
J gene: TRBJ1-1
clone size: -
CDR3 length: 13
CDR3 DNA: TGTGCCAGCCGACGGACGATGAACACTGAAGCTTTCTTT
CDR3 protein: CASRRTMNTEAFF

D gene: -
V gene: TRBV2
J gene: TRBJ2-7
clone size: -
CDR3 length: 12
CDR3 DNA: TGTGCCAGCGGTGGCGAGATCTACGAGCAGTACTTC
CDR3 protein: CASGGEIYEQYF

D gene: -
V gene: TRBV29-1
J gene: TRBJ2-5
clone size: -
CDR3 length: 12
CDR3 DNA: TGCAGCGTTCGGGCAGGGGAAGAGACCCAGTACTTC
CDR3 protein: CSVRAGEETQYF

D gene: -
V gene: TRBV6-5
J gene: TRBJ1-2
clone size: -
CDR3 length: 14
CDR3 DNA: TGTGCCAGCAGCTCCCTGACGGTCTCATATGGCTACACCTTC
CDR3 protein: CASSSLTVSYGYTF

D gene: -
V gene: TRBV9
J gene: TRBJ2-3
clone size: -
CDR3 length: 13
CDR3 DNA: TGTGCCAGCAGCGTAGACAGGGCAGATACGCAGTATTTT
CDR3 protein: CASSVDRADTQYF

D gene: -
V gene: TRBV7-9
J gene: TRBJ2-1
clone size: once
CDR3 length: 13
CDR3 DNA: TGTGCCAGCAGCTTAGGTTACGTGGATGGGCAGTTCTTC
CDR3 protein: CASSLGYVDGQFF